This T cell receptor beta chain was sequenced during a study of T cell responses to AZD1222 COVID-19 vaccine (dated by TCRdb to the early 2020s). With respect to the entire study: AZD1222 recipients whose second dose came at about 4 weeks and those whose second dose came at about 12 weeks were combined into one group, since spike-specific TCR depth and breadth did not differ between the two schedules. Enrollment into the trials was organized by age into subgroups of 18-55, 56-69 and 70-plus years, and those subgroups contained around 150, 28 and 57 TCR-sequenced participants, respectively. TCR sequencing covered over 230 trial participants: 200 to 220 given two doses of AZD1222 and 26 given two doses of MenACWY control vaccine.

Overall study results and their limits: The 56-69-year group was small, and its depth increase did not reach significance, likely because of low power. After two AZD1222 doses, both the breadth and the depth of spike-specific TCRs were significantly higher than at day 0 and than in MenACWY recipients. Reportedly, almost half of the unique spike-specific TCRs recognized epitopes lying outside the regions that are mutated in the B.1.351 and B.1.1.7 variants. Conclusions about previously exposed vaccinees were limited because only a handful of AZD1222 recipients were SARS-CoV-2 seropositive at baseline. The vaccine-associated CD4 TCRs covered the entire spike protein, and the dominant responses fell in regions 160-218 and 743-854. Because no day 14 peak-response samples were available, the repertoires could be characterized only after the peak T cell response. Participants were mostly white British and included more females than males, and it was suggested by the authors that clonal diversity may have been underestimated.

The CDR3 regions of human TCRbeta chains were analyzed by immunosequencing. Regarding the original processing steps: Repertoire TCRs were matched against a reference library of SARS-CoV-2-specific TCRs generated with the MIRA antigen-specificity platform. Breadth was defined as the fraction of unique TCRs that were SARS-CoV-2-associated. Depth was defined as the fraction of total T cells that were SARS-CoV-2-associated. Using the MIRA data, each spike-specific TCR was assigned both to the spike region to which the TCR was reactive and to a CD4 or CD8 class. Log10-transformed breadth and depth values were compared by one-way ANOVA with Sidak's multiple comparisons tests. The source is immuneACCESS, and TCRdb retained only in-frame sequences with V and J called. Part of the clones is not carried over; for the studies checked, unresolved V genes explain less than half of this, and the remainder is unexplained. V and J calls and clone size are those listed in that table; D and trimming were worked out from the DNA. This sample lists 150,000 to 200,000 clones; about nine tenths were detected once. The ten largest make up more than 5.5% of the sample.

V was cut back by 0 bases and J by 0 bases, leaving a gap of 10 bases between them. Based on the germline V gene, the CDR1 and CDR2 sequences are SGHRS and YFSETQ. Its CDR3 holds 16 amino acids, cysteine through phenylalanine. The DNA shown is the 48-base CDR3, in frame from base 1. Reading the label with the study, this specimen's time point is: baseline before first vaccination. Vaccinee samples were obtained from the UK trials COV001 and COV002, which included a single-blind randomized controlled phase 2/3 trial of AZD1222 (ChAdOx1 nCoV-19) in healthy adults. For TCRbeta chain sequencing, PBMC samples were collected from trial participants at day 0 and at day 28 after the second dose. On this clone: No cognate antigen has been identified for it. Base-call qualities are not available, and no considerably larger clone is one nucleotide away.

The chain is made from TRBV5-1 and TRBJ2-1; the D gene assignment is ambiguous. This sample comprised peripheral blood, obtained on day 0 of AZD1222 vaccination. This clonotype was obtained from an adult in good health. This receptor carries the CDR3 CASSLVRWSSYNEQFF. The DNA sequence is as follows: TGCGCCAGCAGCTTGGTCCGGTGGAGCTCCTACAATGAGCAGTTCTTC.